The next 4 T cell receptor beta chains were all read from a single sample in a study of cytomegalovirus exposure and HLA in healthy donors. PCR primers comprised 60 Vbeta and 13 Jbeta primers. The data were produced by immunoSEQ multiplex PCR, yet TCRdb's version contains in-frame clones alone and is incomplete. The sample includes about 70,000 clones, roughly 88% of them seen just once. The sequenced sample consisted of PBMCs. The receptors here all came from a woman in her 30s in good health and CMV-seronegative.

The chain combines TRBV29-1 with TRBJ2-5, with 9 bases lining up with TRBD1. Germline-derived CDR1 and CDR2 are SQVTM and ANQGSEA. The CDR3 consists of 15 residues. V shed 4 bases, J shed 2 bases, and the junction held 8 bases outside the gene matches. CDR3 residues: CSVGLNGQGQETQYF. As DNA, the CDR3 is TGCAGCGTTGGATTGAACGGACAGGGGCAAGAGACCCAGTACTTC.

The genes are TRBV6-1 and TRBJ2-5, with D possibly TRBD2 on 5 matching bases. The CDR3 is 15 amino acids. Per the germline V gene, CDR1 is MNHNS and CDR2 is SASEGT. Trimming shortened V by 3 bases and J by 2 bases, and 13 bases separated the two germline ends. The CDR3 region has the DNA TGTGCCAGCAGTGATTTGGCGCGGGCGCAAGAGACCCAGTACTTC. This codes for CASSDLARAQETQYF.

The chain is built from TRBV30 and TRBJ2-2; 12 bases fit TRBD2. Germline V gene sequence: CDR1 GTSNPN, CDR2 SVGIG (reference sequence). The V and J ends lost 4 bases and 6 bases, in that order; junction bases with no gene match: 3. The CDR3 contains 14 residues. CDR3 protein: CAWTSGREAGELFF. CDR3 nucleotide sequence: TGTGCCTGGACTAGCGGGAGGGAGGCCGGGGAGCTGTTTTTT.

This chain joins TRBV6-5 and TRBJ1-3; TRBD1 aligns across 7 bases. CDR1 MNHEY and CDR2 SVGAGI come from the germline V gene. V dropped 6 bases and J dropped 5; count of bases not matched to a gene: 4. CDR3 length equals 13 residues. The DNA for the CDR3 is TGTGCCAGCAGAAGACAGGGTCGAAACACCATATATTTT. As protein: CASRRQGRNTIYF.